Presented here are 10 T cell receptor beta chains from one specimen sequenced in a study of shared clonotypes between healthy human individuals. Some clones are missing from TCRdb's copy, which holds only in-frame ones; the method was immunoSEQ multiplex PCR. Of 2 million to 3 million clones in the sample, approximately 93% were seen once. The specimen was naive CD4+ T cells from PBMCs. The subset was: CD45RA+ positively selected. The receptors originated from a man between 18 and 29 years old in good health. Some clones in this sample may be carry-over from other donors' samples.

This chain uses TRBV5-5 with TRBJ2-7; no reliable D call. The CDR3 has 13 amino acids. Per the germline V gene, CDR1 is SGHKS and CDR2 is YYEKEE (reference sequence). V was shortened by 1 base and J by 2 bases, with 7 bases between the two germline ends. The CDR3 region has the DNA TGTGCCAGCAGCTTGCCCAGAACCTACGAGCAGTACTTC. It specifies CASSLPRTYEQYF.

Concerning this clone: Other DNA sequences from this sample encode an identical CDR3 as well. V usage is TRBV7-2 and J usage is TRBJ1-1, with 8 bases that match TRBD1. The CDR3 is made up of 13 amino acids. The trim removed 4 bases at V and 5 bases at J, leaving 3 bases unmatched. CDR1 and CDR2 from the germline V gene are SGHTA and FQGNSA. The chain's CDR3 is CASSSQGATEAFF. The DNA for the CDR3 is TGTGCCAGCAGCTCGCAGGGGGCAACTGAAGCTTTCTTT.

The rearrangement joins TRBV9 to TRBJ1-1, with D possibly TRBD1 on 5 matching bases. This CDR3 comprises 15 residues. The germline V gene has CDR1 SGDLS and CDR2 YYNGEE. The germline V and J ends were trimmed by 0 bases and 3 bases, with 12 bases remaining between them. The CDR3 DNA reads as TGTGCCAGCAGCGTAGCCCAGGGCCGGTACACTGAAGCTTTCTTT. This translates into CASSVAQGRYTEAFF.

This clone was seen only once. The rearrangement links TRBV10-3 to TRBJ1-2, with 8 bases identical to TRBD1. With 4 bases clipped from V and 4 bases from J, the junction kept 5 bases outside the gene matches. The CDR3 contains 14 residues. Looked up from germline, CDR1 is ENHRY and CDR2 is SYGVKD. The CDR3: CAISVDREAYGYTF. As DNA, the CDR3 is TGTGCCATCAGTGTGGACAGGGAGGCCTATGGCTACACCTTC.

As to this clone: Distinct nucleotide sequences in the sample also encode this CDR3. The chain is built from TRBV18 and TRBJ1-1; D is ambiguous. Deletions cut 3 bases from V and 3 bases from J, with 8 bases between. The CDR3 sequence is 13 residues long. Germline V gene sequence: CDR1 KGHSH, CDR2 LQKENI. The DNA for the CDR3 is TGTGCCAGCTCACCTCGAGGCGACACTGAAGCTTTCTTT. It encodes CASSPRGDTEAFF.

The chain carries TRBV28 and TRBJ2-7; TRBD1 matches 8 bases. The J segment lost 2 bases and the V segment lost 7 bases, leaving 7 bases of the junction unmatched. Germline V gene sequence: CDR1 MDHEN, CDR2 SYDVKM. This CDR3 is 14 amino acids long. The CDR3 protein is CASTLQGGPYEQYF. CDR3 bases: TGTGCCAGCACCTTACAGGGGGGACCCTACGAGCAGTACTTC.

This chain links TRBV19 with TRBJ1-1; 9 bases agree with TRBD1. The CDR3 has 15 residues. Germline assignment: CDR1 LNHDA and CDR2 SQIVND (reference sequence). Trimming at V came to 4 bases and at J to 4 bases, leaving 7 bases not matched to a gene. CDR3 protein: CASSKDRGLGTEAFF. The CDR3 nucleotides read TGTGCCAGTAGTAAGGACAGGGGTTTGGGCACTGAAGCTTTCTTT.

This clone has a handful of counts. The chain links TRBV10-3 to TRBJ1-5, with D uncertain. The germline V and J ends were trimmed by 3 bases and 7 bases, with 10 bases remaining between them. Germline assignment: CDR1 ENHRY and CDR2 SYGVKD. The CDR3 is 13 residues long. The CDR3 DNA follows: TGTGCCATCAGTGATCGGGGATCACAGCCCCAGCATTTT. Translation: CAISDRGSQPQHF.

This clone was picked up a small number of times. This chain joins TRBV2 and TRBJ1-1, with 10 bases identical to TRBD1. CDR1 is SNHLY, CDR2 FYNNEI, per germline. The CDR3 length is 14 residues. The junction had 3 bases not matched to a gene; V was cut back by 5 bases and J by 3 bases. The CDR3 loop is CASSRGQGDTEAFF. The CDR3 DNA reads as TGTGCCAGCAGTCGCGGACAGGGGGACACTGAAGCTTTCTTT.

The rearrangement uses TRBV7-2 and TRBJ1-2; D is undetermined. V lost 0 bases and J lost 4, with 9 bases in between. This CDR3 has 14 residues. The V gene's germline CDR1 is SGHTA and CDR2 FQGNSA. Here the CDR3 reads CASSLARTSYGYTF. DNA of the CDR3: TGTGCCAGCAGCTTAGCCAGGACCTCCTATGGCTACACCTTC.